This T cell receptor beta chain emerged from a study of blood T cell repertoires in COVID-19. The method was immunoSEQ multiplex PCR; TCRdb's version includes in-frame clones alone and lacks a portion of them. This sample has about 250,000 clones, with around 85% found just once. J lost 4 bases, V lost 1 base, and 6 bases had no gene match. From germline, CDR1 is SGHDN and CDR2 FVKESK. The CDR3 has 16 amino acids. Cohort 3 recovery required two negative PCRs, clearance, or symptom resolution. This clonotype originated in a woman under 40 who had recovered from COVID-19. The sequenced sample was PBMCs or T cells enriched from blood (not recorded which). This chain uses TRBV14 with TRBJ1-2, with 10 bases identical to TRBD1. This chain's CDR3 is CASSQVGTGAGYGYTF. Written as DNA, the CDR3 is TGTGCCAGCAGCCAAGTGGGGACAGGGGCTGGCTATGGCTACACCTTC. The whole variable domain, filled in from reference TRBV14 and TRBJ1-2, reads EAGVTQFPSHSVIEKGQTVTLRCDPISGHDNLYWYRRVMGKEIKFLLHFVKESKQDESGMPNNRFLAERTGGTYSTLKVQPAELEDSGVYFCASSQVGTGAGYGYTFGSGTRLTVV.